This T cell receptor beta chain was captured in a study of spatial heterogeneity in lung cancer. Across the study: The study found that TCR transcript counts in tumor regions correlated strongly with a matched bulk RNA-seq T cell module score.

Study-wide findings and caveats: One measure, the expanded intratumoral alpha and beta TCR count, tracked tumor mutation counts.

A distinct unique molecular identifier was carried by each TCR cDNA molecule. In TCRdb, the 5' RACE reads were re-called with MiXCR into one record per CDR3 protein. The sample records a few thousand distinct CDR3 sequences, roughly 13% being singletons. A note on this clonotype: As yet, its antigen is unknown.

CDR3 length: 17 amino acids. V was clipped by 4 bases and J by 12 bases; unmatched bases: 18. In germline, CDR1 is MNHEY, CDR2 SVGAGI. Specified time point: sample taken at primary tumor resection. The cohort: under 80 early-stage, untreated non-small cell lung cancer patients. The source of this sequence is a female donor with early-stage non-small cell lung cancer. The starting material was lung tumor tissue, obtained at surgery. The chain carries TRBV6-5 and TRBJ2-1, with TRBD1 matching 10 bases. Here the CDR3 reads CASSFVPGQGIGSWQFF. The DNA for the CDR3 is TGTGCCAGCAGTTTTGTCCCGGGACAGGGGATCGGATCTTGGCAGTTCTTC.